The rows below give T cell receptor beta chains drawn from one sample of a study of cytotoxic CD8 clonotypes in ibrutinib-treated CLL. The data were produced by immunoSEQ multiplex PCR, yet TCRdb's version contains in-frame clones alone and is incomplete. There are around 250,000 clones in the sample; roughly 74% occur only once, and 15% lies in the top ten. Sequencing was performed on PBMCs, taken after 24 months of ibrutinib treatment. The receptors were gathered from a human donor with chronic lymphocytic leukemia. CDR3s include the opening cysteine and the closing phenylalanine or tryptophan. The order of the fields is D gene, clone size, V gene, J gene, CDR3 protein, CDR3 DNA. The D gene is left open where the match is weak. Clone size, where shown, is once, few, many, or a class for clones that have expanded.

>TRBD1|many|TRBV28|TRBJ2-7
CASRPQGAGEQYF
TGTGCCAGCAGGCCACAGGGGGCGGGCGAGCAGTACTTC
>.|.|TRBV7-9|TRBJ1-5
CASRPAGSDQPQHF
TGTGCCAGCAGGCCCGCGGGGTCCGATCAGCCCCAGCATTTT
>.|.|TRBV6-1|TRBJ1-5
CASSESLLRLRNQPQHF
TGTGCCAGCAGTGAAAGCCTCCTGCGACTTCGCAATCAGCCCCAGCATTTT
>TRBD1|.|TRBV19|TRBJ1-1
CASTGTGSTEAFF
TGTGCCAGTACAGGGACAGGGTCCACTGAAGCTTTCTTT
>TRBD1|.|TRBV28|TRBJ2-7
CASLRRDRGHEQYF
TGTGCCAGCTTACGCCGGGACAGGGGGCACGAGCAGTACTTC
>.|.|TRBV27|TRBJ1-5
CASGWNSNQPQHF
TGTGCCAGCGGGTGGAATAGCAATCAGCCCCAGCATTTT
>TRBD2|.|TRBV25-1|TRBJ2-1
CASSETSGIVNEQFF
TGTGCCAGCAGTGAAACTAGCGGGATAGTTAATGAGCAGTTCTTC
>TRBD2|.|TRBV5-1|TRBJ2-7
CASSSTSGSHEQYF
TGCGCCAGCAGCTCGACTAGCGGGAGCCACGAGCAGTACTTC
>.|.|TRBV5-4|TRBJ2-2
CASSLFGGAGELFF
TGTGCCAGCAGCTTGTTCGGAGGGGCCGGGGAGCTGTTTTTT
>TRBD1|.|TRBV15|TRBJ2-7
CATSRRDRDYEQYF
TGTGCCACCAGCAGGCGGGACAGGGACTACGAGCAGTACTTC
>.|.|TRBV21-1|TRBJ2-5
CASSKPPGLAGGETQYF
TGTGCCAGCAGCAAACCGCCGGGGCTAGCGGGAGGAGAGACCCAGTACTTC
>.|few|TRBV7-3|TRBJ2-3
CASSPGVESTDTQYF
TGTGCCAGCAGCCCCGGGGTAGAAAGCACAGATACGCAGTATTTT
>.|.|TRBV4-2|TRBJ1-1
CASSQEMGANTEAFF
TGTGCCAGCAGCCAAGAAATGGGGGCGAACACTGAAGCTTTCTTT
>TRBD2|.|TRBV6-1|TRBJ2-7
CASNSGRSSYEQYF
TGTGCCAGCAATAGCGGGAGATCCTCCTACGAGCAGTACTTC
>.|.|TRBV18|TRBJ2-1
CASSLGGPPINEQFF
TGTGCCAGCTCACTAGGGGGACCACCGATCAATGAGCAGTTCTTC
>TRBD1|.|TRBV6-5|TRBJ1-2
CASRRGQGEVYTF
TGTGCCAGCAGACGAGGACAGGGGGAAGTCTACACCTTC
>TRBD1|.|TRBV29-1|TRBJ2-5
CSVLQGAGETQYF
TGCAGCGTTTTACAGGGGGCTGGGGAGACCCAGTACTTC
>TRBD2|few|TRBV15|TRBJ2-2
CATSRNRLAGAGTGELFF
TGTGCCACCAGCAGAAACCGGTTAGCGGGAGCGGGAACCGGGGAGCTGTTTTTT
>.|.|TRBV6-1|TRBJ2-2
CASKPTNTGELFF
TGTGCCAGCAAGCCCACGAACACCGGGGAGCTGTTTTTT
>TRBD2|.|TRBV7-2|TRBJ2-1
CASNRGFAGDGDEQFF
TGTGCCAGCAACCGAGGTTTTGCGGGAGATGGTGATGAGCAGTTCTTC
>.|few|TRBV25-1|TRBJ2-7
CASSAQGGSYEQYF
TGTGCCAGCAGTGCGCAGGGGGGGTCCTACGAGCAGTACTTC
>TRBD1|.|TRBV4-2|TRBJ1-2
CASSQGGGGRNPYGYTF
TGTGCCAGCAGCCAAGGAGGGGGCGGACGGAACCCCTATGGCTACACCTTC
>.|.|TRBV18|TRBJ1-1
CASSPGQLNTEAFF
TGTGCCAGCTCACCAGGACAGTTGAACACTGAAGCTTTCTTT
>.|once|TRBV14|TRBJ2-7
CASSQDMGYYEQYF
TGTGCCAGCAGCCAAGATATGGGCTATTACGAGCAGTACTTC
>TRBD2|once|TRBV7-3|TRBJ2-3
CASSPAGASDTQYF
TGTGCCAGCAGCCCAGCGGGAGCATCAGATACGCAGTATTTT
>TRBD1|.|TRBV28|TRBJ2-5
CASSSVGQIQETQYF
TGTGCCAGCAGTTCTGTGGGACAGATCCAAGAGACCCAGTACTTC
>.|.|TRBV27|TRBJ1-5
CASRDQGTGNQPQHF
TGTGCCAGCAGGGATCAGGGGACGGGAAATCAGCCCCAGCATTTT
>.|.|TRBV5-1|TRBJ2-5
CASSSKPTRPPETQYF
TGCGCCAGCAGCTCCAAACCCACCCGGCCCCCAGAGACCCAGTACTTC
>.|.|TRBV9|TRBJ2-2
CASSVAPTITGELFF
TGTGCCAGCAGCGTAGCTCCCACGATCACCGGGGAGCTGTTTTTT
>.|.|TRBV7-9|TRBJ2-7
CASSLETYEQYF
TGTGCCAGCAGCTTGGAGACCTACGAGCAGTACTTC
>TRBD1|.|TRBV2|TRBJ2-4
CASSKTGQGAVIQYF
TGTGCCAGCAGCAAAACGGGACAGGGGGCCGTCATTCAGTACTTC
>.|few|TRBV7-2|TRBJ2-7
CASSFSRSSYEQYF
TGTGCCAGCAGCTTTAGCCGGAGCTCCTACGAGCAGTACTTC
>.|.|TRBV7-2|TRBJ2-7
CASSLDSPSYEQYF
TGTGCCAGCAGCTTAGACTCGCCATCCTACGAGCAGTACTTC
>.|.|TRBV7-2|TRBJ2-7
CASSLASDSYEQYF
TGTGCCAGCAGCCTTGCTAGCGATTCCTACGAGCAGTACTTC
>TRBD2|.|TRBV27|TRBJ2-7
CASSLSAGAPRIPWYEQYF
TGTGCCAGCAGTTTATCGGCGGGAGCTCCTCGGATTCCTTGGTACGAGCAGTACTTC
>TRBD2|.|TRBV9|TRBJ2-5
CASSVGAGDPETQYF
TGTGCCAGCAGCGTAGGGGCGGGAGACCCAGAGACCCAGTACTTC
>.|.|TRBV6-5|TRBJ2-2
CASSIMGDAGELFF
TGTGCCAGCAGTATCATGGGGGACGCCGGGGAGCTGTTTTTT
>TRBD2|few|TRBV27|TRBJ2-7
CASSVAGEGNYEQYF
TGTGCCAGCAGTGTAGCGGGAGAGGGTAACTACGAGCAGTACTTC
>TRBD2|.|TRBV9|TRBJ2-3
CASSPTSGSATDTQYF
TGTGCCAGCAGCCCGACTAGCGGGAGTGCCACAGATACGCAGTATTTT
>.|.|TRBV18|TRBJ2-3
CASSPSGADTQYF
TGTGCCAGCTCACCATCCGGCGCAGATACGCAGTATTTT
>.|.|TRBV4-1|TRBJ2-7
CASSQQSGKPRLEQYF
TGCGCCAGCAGCCAGCAATCCGGGAAACCCCGCCTCGAGCAGTACTTC
>.|once|TRBV6-4|TRBJ1-1
CASSDSAENTEAFF
TGTGCCAGCAGTGACTCGGCAGAGAACACTGAAGCTTTCTTT
>.|.|TRBV27|TRBJ1-2
CASKLRTSPGLGGYTF
TGTGCCAGCAAACTCCGGACCTCGCCAGGGCTGGGAGGCTACACCTTC
>TRBD2|.|TRBV6-5|TRBJ2-6
CATDTGGPGANVLTF
TGTGCCACCGACACGGGAGGTCCTGGGGCCAACGTCCTGACTTTC
>.|.|TRBV5-6|TRBJ2-7
CASSLGGSLYEQYF
TGTGCCAGCAGCTTGGGGGGGAGTCTCTACGAGCAGTACTTC
>TRBD2|.|TRBV10-1|TRBJ2-3
CASSGGASTDTQYF
TGCGCCAGCTCGGGGGGGGCCAGCACAGATACGCAGTATTTT
>.|.|TRBV5-1|TRBJ2-7
CASSPQSYEQYF
TGCGCCAGCAGCCCCCAGTCCTACGAGCAGTACTTC
>TRBD2|.|TRBV30|TRBJ2-7
CAWSAPTSGIYEQYF
TGTGCCTGGAGTGCCCCGACTAGCGGGATTTACGAGCAGTACTTC
>.|few|TRBV6-5|TRBJ2-7
CASRTGVREQYF
TGTGCCAGCAGGACGGGAGTTAGGGAGCAGTACTTC
>TRBD1|.|TRBV27|TRBJ1-5
CASSYRTGGLPQHF
TGTGCCAGCAGTTATAGGACAGGGGGGTTGCCCCAGCATTTT
>TRBD2|.|TRBV28|TRBJ2-1
CASSPAGGLGNEQFF
TGTGCCAGCAGCCCAGCGGGAGGTCTGGGCAATGAGCAGTTCTTC
>.|few|TRBV28|TRBJ1-2
CASSLDVNYGYTF
TGTGCCAGCAGTTTGGACGTTAACTATGGCTACACCTTC
>TRBD2|.|TRBV2|TRBJ2-1
CATKAGGAYNEQFF
TGTGCCACCAAAGCGGGAGGAGCCTACAATGAGCAGTTCTTC
>TRBD2|.|TRBV29-1|TRBJ2-1
CSVGRGGEQFF
TGCAGCGTTGGGCGGGGGGGTGAGCAGTTCTTC
>.|.|TRBV30|TRBJ2-2
CAWSNPTGELFF
TGTGCCTGGAGTAACCCCACCGGGGAGCTGTTTTTT
>.|few|TRBV6-4|TRBJ2-1
CASSSGNEQFF
TGTGCCAGCAGTTCAGGGAATGAGCAGTTCTTC
>.|once|TRBV29-1|TRBJ1-3
CSVEDTQTSGNTIYF
TGCAGCGTTGAAGACACACAAACTTCTGGAAACACCATATATTTT
>TRBD2|.|TRBV27|TRBJ2-5
CASSWGGRVAETQYF
TGTGCCAGCAGTTGGGGGGGTAGGGTTGCGGAGACCCAGTACTTC
>TRBD1|.|TRBV29-1|TRBJ2-7
CSVGQGSYEQYF
TGCAGCGTAGGACAGGGTTCCTACGAGCAGTACTTC
>.|.|TRBV27|TRBJ2-3
CASSLWGNGDTQYF
TGTGCCAGCAGTTTATGGGGGAACGGAGATACGCAGTATTTT